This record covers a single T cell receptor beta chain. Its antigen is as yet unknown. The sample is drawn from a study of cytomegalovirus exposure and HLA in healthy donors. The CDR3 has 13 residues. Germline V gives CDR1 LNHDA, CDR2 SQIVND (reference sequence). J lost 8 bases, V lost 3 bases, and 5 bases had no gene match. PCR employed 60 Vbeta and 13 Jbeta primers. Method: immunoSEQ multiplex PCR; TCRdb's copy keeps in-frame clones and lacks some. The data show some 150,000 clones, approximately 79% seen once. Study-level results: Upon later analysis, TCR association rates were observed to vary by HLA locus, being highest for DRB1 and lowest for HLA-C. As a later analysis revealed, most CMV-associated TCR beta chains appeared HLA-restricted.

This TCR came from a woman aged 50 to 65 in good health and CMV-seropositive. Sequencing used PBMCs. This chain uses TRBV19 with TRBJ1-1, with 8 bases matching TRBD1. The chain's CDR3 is CASSIGGQAEAFF. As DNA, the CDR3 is TGTGCCAGTAGTATCGGGGGACAGGCCGAAGCTTTCTTT.